This TCR beta chain derives from a study of response to subunit inactivated influenza vaccine (dated by TCRdb to 2017 to 2018). About the full investigation: To follow how T cells responded to a trivalent subunit inactivated influenza vaccine, the researchers relied on deep quantitative profiling of the T cell receptor repertoire.

Paper-wide results and their limitations: The authors proposed that each seasonal influenza vaccination may bring in only a limited number of new T cells.

Library method: RT-PCR. Instrument used: Illumina HiSeq 2500. The public reads were quality trimmed at Q25 with fastp and then assembled into clones with MiXCR by TCRdb, keeping productive beta chains. Each entry merges the rows of one CDR3 protein and shows their most common DNA and genes. The sample table contains roughly 500,000 distinct CDR3 sequences; only one count was recorded for 16% of them. The top ten clonotypes cover around 3% of the sample. About this clonotype: The antigen it binds to is not known. Base qualities are not provided; no much larger clone lies one nucleotide away.

The starting material was CD4+ T cells sorted from PBMCs, obtained around 25 months after vaccination. The TCR was taken from a man between 45 and 75 years old who received an inactivated influenza vaccine. Donor details come from another sample of the same person, matched by shared clones.

CDR3 region: CASSPVTFQGYTF. The DNA sequence is TGTGCCAGCAGCCCGGTGACATTTCAAGGCTACACCTTC. The chain links TRBV11-2 with TRBJ1-2; the D gene lacks a confident call. The CDR3, from cysteine to phenylalanine, totals 13 residues. Only the CDR3 region is kept as DNA, spanning 39 bases read in frame from base 1. The germline V gene yields SGHAT for CDR1 and FQNNGV for CDR2. V and J lose 5 bases and 8 bases, and a span of 15 bases separates them.